The 10 T cell receptor beta chains below were found in one sample sequenced in a study of graft-versus-host responses after intestinal transplantation. The method was immunoSEQ multiplex PCR; TCRdb's version includes in-frame clones alone and lacks a portion of them. The repertoire holds about 90,000 clones, approximately 95% seen once, with about 0.5% in the top ten. These receptors have no known antigen. This sample comprised unstimulated CD8+ T cells sorted from spleen or lymph node cells, obtained before intestinal transplant. The receptors stem from a human donor who received an intestinal transplant.

The V and J genes are TRBV11-2 and TRBJ2-1; D is unresolved. The germline V gene encodes CDR1 SGHAT and CDR2 FQNNGV. Trimming removed 4 bases from V and 0 bases from J, with 13 bases in between. The CDR3 length is 16 residues. The CDR3 reads CASSSSAYPSYNEQFF. The CDR3 region has the DNA TGTGCCAGCAGCTCGAGCGCCTACCCCTCCTACAATGAGCAGTTCTTC.

This chain links TRBV19 with TRBJ2-1; no definite D call. CDR1 is LNHDA and CDR2 is SQIVND in the germline V gene (reference sequence). The CDR3 consists of 15 residues. The ends were cut back, 5 bases at V and 0 bases at J, with 11 bases in the middle. CDR3 region: CASSEQSSSYNEQFF. The CDR3 DNA reads TGTGCCAGTAGTGAGCAATCGAGCTCCTACAATGAGCAGTTCTTC. The entire variable domain, with the rest obtained from reference TRBV19 and TRBJ2-1, is as follows: DGGITQSPKYLFRKEGQNVTLSCEQNLNHDAMYWYRQDPGQGLRLIYYSQIVNDFQKGDIAEGYSVSREKKESFPLTVTSAQKNPTAFYLCASSEQSSSYNEQFFGPGTRLTVL.

The chain joins TRBV7-9 to TRBJ2-5; maybe TRBD2 (5 bases). The CDR3 has 16 residues. V shed 5 bases and J shed 3 bases, with 19 bases lying between them. Germline V gene lookup returns CDR1 SEHNR and CDR2 FQNEAQ (reference sequence). The CDR3 protein is CASSQAGNGLKETQYF. The CDR3 nucleotides are TGTGCCAGCAGCCAGGCGGGTAATGGATTAAAAGAGACCCAGTACTTC.

The genes are TRBV19 and TRBJ1-1; possible D gene TRBD1, 5 bases. The CDR3 has 15 residues. Germline V CDR1 and CDR2: LNHDA, SQIVND (reference sequence). Trimming removed 3 bases from V and 6 bases from J, with 17 bases in between. The CDR3 DNA follows: TGTGCCAGTAGTATCCCTCAGGGTGTTTCGGCTGAAGCTTTCTTT. Protein product: CASSIPQGVSAEAFF.

V and J are TRBV30 and TRBJ1-1, with 8 positions matching TRBD1. The CDR3 has 15 amino acids. Germline assignment: CDR1 GTSNPN and CDR2 SVGIG (reference sequence). Germline trimming cut 3 bases from V and 1 base from J; bases unmatched to any gene: 7. The DNA of the CDR3 is TGTGCCTGGAGCTTCGCCGGGACAGGGAACACTGAAGCTTTCTTT. This translates into CAWSFAGTGNTEAFF.

J is TRBJ2-6 and V is TRBV30, with 7 bases identical to TRBD1. CDR1 and CDR2 from the germline V gene are GTSNPN and SVGIG (reference sequence). J lost 0 bases, V lost 0 bases, and 5 bases had no gene match. This CDR3 has 17 residues. The DNA of the CDR3 is TGTGCCTGGAGTGTAGGACAGGTTCACTCTGGGGCCAACGTCCTGACTTTC. Protein sequence: CAWSVGQVHSGANVLTF.

As DNA, the CDR3 is TGTGCCACCAGCAGAGATCGGTTCGGAGGGGGCCATGGCTACACCTTC. It codes for CATSRDRFGGGHGYTF. The rearrangement uses TRBV15 and TRBJ1-2; TRBD1 agrees at 7 bases. Trimming at V came to 0 bases and at J to 6 bases, leaving 10 bases not matched to a gene. The CDR3 extends over 16 amino acids. Germline V gene data show CDR1 as LNHNV and CDR2 as YYDKDF (reference sequence).

The V call is TRBV29-1, the J call TRBJ2-1, with TRBD2 matching 8 bases. V dropped 8 bases and J dropped 0; count of bases not matched to a gene: 6. Germline CDR1 SQVTM, CDR2 ANQGSEA. CDR3 length: 14 residues. CDR3 sequence reads: CSYQRESSYNEQFF. The CDR3 DNA follows: TGCAGCTACCAGCGGGAGTCCTCCTACAATGAGCAGTTCTTC.

The V call is TRBV29-1, the J call TRBJ2-7; TRBD2 matches at 7 bases. The trim removed 4 bases at V and 2 bases at J, leaving 14 bases unmatched. The CDR3 extends over 16 amino acids. CDR1 is SQVTM, CDR2 ANQGSEA, per germline. The CDR3 DNA follows: TGCAGCGTTGCGAGGACGCGTATGGCGGGAGCCTACGAGCAGTACTTC. Encoded protein: CSVARTRMAGAYEQYF.

This clone showed up just a few times. The V gene is TRBV5-1, the J gene TRBJ1-2, with a possible D match to TRBD1 (5 bases). The germline V and J ends were trimmed by 1 base and 10 bases, with 17 bases remaining between them. The CDR3 extends over 14 amino acids. Germline lookup yields CDR1 SGHRS and CDR2 YFSETQ. The CDR3 loop is CASSLQGRCHFYTF. CDR3 sequence (DNA): TGCGCCAGCAGCTTGCAGGGTAGGTGCCACTTCTACACCTTC.